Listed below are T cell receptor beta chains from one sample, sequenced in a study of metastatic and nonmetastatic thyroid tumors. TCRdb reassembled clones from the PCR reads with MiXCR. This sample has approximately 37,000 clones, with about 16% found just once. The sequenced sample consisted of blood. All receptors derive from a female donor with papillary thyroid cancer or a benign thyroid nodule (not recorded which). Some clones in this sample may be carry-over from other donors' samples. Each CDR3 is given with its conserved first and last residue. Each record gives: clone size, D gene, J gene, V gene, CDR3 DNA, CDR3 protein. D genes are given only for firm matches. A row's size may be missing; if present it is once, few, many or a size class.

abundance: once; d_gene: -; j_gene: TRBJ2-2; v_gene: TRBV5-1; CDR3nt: TGCGCCAGCAGCTTTGACAGGGCGAACACAGGGGAGGTGTTTTTT; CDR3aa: CASSFDRANTGEVFF
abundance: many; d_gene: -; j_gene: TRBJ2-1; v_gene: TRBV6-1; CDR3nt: TGTGCCAGCAGTGGATTTAGGCGCAATGAGCAGTTCTTC; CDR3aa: CASSGFRRNEQFF
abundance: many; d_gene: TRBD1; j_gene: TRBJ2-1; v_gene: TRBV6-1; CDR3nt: TGTGCCAGCAGTTTACAGGGGATAGTCAATGAGCAGTTCTTC; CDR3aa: CASSLQGIVNEQFF
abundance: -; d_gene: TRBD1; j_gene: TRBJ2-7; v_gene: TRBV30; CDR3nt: TGTGCCTGGGAGGGGACAGGGGGCATGTACGAGCAGTACTTC; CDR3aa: CAWEGTGGMYEQYF
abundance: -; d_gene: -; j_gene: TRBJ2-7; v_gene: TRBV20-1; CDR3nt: TGCAGTGCTAGGGAAAGTCAACTCTCCTACGAGCAGTACTTC; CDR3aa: CSARESQLSYEQYF
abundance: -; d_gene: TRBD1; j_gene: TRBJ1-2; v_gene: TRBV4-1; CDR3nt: TGCGCCAGCACCCAGACAGGGGGCGGTGGCTACACCTTC; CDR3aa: CASTQTGGGGYTF
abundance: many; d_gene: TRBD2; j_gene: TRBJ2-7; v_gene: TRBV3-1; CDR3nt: TGTGCCAGCAGCCATTCTCCCGGGACTAGCGACGAGCAGTACTTC; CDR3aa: CASSHSPGTSDEQYF
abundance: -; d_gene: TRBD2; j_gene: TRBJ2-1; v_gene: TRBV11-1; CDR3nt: TGTGCCAGCATCTCTCATCTAGCGGGAGTAGACAATGAGCAGTTCTTC; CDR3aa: CASISHLAGVDNEQFF
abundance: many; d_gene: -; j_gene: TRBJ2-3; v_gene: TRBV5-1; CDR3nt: TGCGCCAGCAGCTTCGAAAGGCTTGCAGATACGCAGTATTTT; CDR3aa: CASSFERLADTQYF
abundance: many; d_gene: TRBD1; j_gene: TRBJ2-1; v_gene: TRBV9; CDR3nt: TGTGCCAGCAGCGGAGGAGCCGGGACAGGGCCGTTCTTC; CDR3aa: CASSGGAGTGPFF
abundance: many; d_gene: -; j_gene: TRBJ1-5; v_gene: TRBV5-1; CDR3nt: TGCGCCAGCAGCTTGGAGTCTAATCAGCCCCAGCATTTT; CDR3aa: CASSLESNQPQHF
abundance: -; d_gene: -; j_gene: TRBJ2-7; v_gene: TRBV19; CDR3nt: TGTGCCAGTGGTTTATGGGGAGCGGGCCACGAGCAGTACTTC; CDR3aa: CASGLWGAGHEQYF
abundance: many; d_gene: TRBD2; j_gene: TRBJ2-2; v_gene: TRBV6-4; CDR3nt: TGTGCCACATCGACTAGCGACCCCACCGGGGAGCTGTTTTTT; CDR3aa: CATSTSDPTGELFF
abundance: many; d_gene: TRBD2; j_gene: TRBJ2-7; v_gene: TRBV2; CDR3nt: TGTGCCAGCAGTGAAGGGACTAGCCCAATTCTCAACCTACGGGAGCAGTACTTC; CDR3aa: CASSEGTSPILNLREQYF
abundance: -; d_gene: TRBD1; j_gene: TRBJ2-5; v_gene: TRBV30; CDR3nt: TGTGCCTGGGGGGACAGGAAGTACCAAGAGACCCAGTACTTC; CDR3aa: CAWGDRKYQETQYF
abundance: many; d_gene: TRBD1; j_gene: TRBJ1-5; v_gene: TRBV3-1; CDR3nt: TGTGCCAGCAGCCCCGGACGGACAGGGGGAAATTATCAGCCCCAGCATTTT; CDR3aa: CASSPGRTGGNYQPQHF
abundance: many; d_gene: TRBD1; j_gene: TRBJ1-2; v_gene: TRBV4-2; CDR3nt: TGTGCCAGCAGCCAAGGTACAGGGGAGGTTGGCTACACCTTC; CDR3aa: CASSQGTGEVGYTF
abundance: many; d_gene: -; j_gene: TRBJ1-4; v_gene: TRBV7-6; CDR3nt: TGTGCCAGCAGCTTAGGGGTGGGGGAAAAACTGTTTTTT; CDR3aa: CASSLGVGEKLFF
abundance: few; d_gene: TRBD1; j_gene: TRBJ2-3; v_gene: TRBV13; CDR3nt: TGTGCCAGCAGCTCCGACAGGGGTGAAACAGATACGCAGTATTTT; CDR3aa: CASSSDRGETDTQYF
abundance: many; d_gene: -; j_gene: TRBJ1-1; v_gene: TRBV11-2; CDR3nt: TGTGCCAGCAGCTTCATGGACCCGGTGGGGCCTGAAGCTTTCTTT; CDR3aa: CASSFMDPVGPEAFF
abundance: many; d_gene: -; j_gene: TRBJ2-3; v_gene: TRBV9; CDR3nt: TGTGCCAGCAGCGTAGTTCCCCACGGATCGCAGTATTTT; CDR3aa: CASSVVPHGSQYF
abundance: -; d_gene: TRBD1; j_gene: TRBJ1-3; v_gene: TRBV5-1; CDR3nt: TGCGCCAGCAGCTTTTATAGTCCTAGGGACAGGGTTCACACCACATATTTT; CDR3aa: CASSFYSPRDRVHTTYF
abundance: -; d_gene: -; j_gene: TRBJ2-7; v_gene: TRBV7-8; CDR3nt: TGTGCCAGCAGCACGGCAGGCTACGAGCAGTACTTC; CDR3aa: CASSTAGYEQYF
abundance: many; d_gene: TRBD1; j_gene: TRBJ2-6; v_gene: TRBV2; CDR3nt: TGTGCCAGCAAAGCGGGACAGGGCTCTGGGGCCAACGTCCTGACTTTC; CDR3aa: CASKAGQGSGANVLTF